One sample yielded the 20 T cell receptor beta chains listed below, sequenced in a study of T cell repertoires in cytomegalovirus infection. Each CDR3 protein gets one entry after TCRdb re-called the reads with MiXCR. The sample has some 500,000 distinct CDR3 sequences, roughly a third seen once. Their antigens are not known. The specimen was cultured PBMCs, collected from culture after CMV antigen stimulation. These receptor sequences come from a human donor in good health (CMV status not recorded). Some clones in this sample may be carry-over from other donors' samples.

A few counts support this clonotype. The chain combines TRBV29-1 with TRBJ2-3; D not certain. CDR3 length: 11 residues. Germline-derived CDR1 and CDR2 are SQVTM and ANQGSEA. For the CDR3, the DNA is TGCATTGCGGCGAGCGCAGATACGCAGTATTTT. Protein sequence: CIAASADTQYF.

This rearrangement joins TRBV27 to TRBJ2-1; TRBD2 agrees at 12 bases. Trimming at V came to 10 bases and at J to 10 bases, leaving 11 bases not matched to a gene. The length of the CDR3 is 14 residues. Germline V lookup: CDR1 MNHEY, CDR2 SMNVEV (reference sequence). The CDR3 region has the DNA TGTGCCACCACGACTAGCGGGGGACATCGGGAGCAGTTCTTC. It translates to CATTTSGGHREQFF.

The chain carries TRBV6-6 and TRBJ2-1, with D maybe TRBD2 (5 bases). The CDR3 runs to 13 residues. Germline-derived CDR1 and CDR2 are MNHNY and SVGAGI (reference sequence). V was shortened by 4 bases and J by 7 bases, with 11 bases between the two germline ends. This CDR3 is CASSSTGLNEQFF. As DNA, the CDR3 is TGTGCCAGCAGTTCAACGGGGTTGAATGAGCAGTTCTTC.

V gene TRBV28 combines with J gene TRBJ1-1, with 9 bases identical to TRBD1. Unmatched junction bases numbered 9, after V lost 3 bases and J lost 4 bases. The CDR3 is made up of 16 amino acids. Germline-derived CDR1 and CDR2 are MDHEN and SYDVKM. Here the CDR3 reads CASSLSGQGVSTEAFF. As DNA, the CDR3 is TGTGCCAGCAGTTTGTCGGGACAGGGTGTGAGCACTGAAGCTTTCTTT.

The chain has TRBV19 and TRBJ1-2, with 10 bases aligning to TRBD1. The V gene's germline CDR1 is LNHDA and CDR2 SQIVND (reference sequence). The ends lost 7 bases at V and 4 bases at J; junction bases unmatched: 3. CDR3 length: 13 residues. CDR3 sequence (DNA): TGTGCCAGTACCAGGACAGGGGGCTATGGCTACACCTTC. It yields the protein CASTRTGGYGYTF. The full variable domain, rest sourced from reference TRBV19 and TRBJ1-2, is DGGITQSPKYLFRKEGQNVTLSCEQNLNHDAMYWYRQDPGQGLRLIYYSQIVNDFQKGDIAEGYSVSREKKESFPLTVTSAQKNPTAFYLCASTRTGGYGYTFGSGTRLTVV.

This clonotype has more than one count but fewer than ten. The J gene is TRBJ1-5, the V gene TRBV19; the D is unclear. CDR1 LNHDA and CDR2 SQIVND come from the germline V gene (reference sequence). The CDR3 has 12 residues. V lost 2 bases to trimming and J lost 6 bases, with 5 bases between them. Here the CDR3 reads CASSILSQPQHF. The CDR3 bases are TGTGCCAGTAGTATATTATCTCAGCCCCAGCATTTT.

V is TRBV2 and J is TRBJ1-1; D may be TRBD1 (5 bases). The CDR3 totals 15 residues. V gave up 11 bases and J gave up 1 base, with 20 bases separating them. Germline values: CDR1 SNHLY, CDR2 FYNNEI. DNA of the CDR3: TGTGCCGCCCCGTGGAGCTCGACAGCGAACACTGAAGCTTTCTTT. Protein sequence: CAAPWSSTANTEAFF.

This chain joins TRBV12-3 or TRBV12-4 and TRBJ1-3; the D gene is possibly TRBD1 (5 bases). This CDR3 has 15 residues. Trimming took 6 bases from V and 1 from J, leaving 13 bases between them. CDR3 DNA: TGTGCCAGCAGGCTAGATCGGGGGTCTGGAAACACCATATATTTT. This encodes CASRLDRGSGNTIYF.

CDR3 residues: CASSVTSGITDTQYF. Here the CDR3 DNA reads TGTGCCAGCAGTGTTACTAGCGGGATCACAGATACGCAGTATTTT. V gene TRBV6-1 combines with J gene TRBJ2-3, with 10 bases aligning to TRBD2. With 4 bases clipped from V and 2 bases from J, the junction kept 3 bases outside the gene matches. Germline V gene data show CDR1 as MNHNS and CDR2 as SASEGT. CDR3 length equals 15 residues.

A few counts support this clonotype. The rearrangement joins TRBV7-2 to TRBJ2-7; the D is unclear. This CDR3 has 15 residues. Germline assignment: CDR1 SGHTA and CDR2 FQGNSA. V was cut by 2 bases and J by 3 bases, with 14 bases left in between. The CDR3 loop is CASSLSLRAHYEQYF. The CDR3 nucleotides read TGTGCCAGCAGCTTATCGTTACGGGCCCACTACGAGCAGTACTTC.

A few counts support this clonotype. The chain combines TRBV28 with TRBJ2-5; D is unclear. V lost 5 bases, J lost 2 bases, and 9 bases lay in between. The CDR3 length is 13 residues. The germline gives CDR1 MDHEN, CDR2 SYDVKM. The CDR3 protein is CASSTIAQETQYF. The CDR3, as DNA: TGTGCCAGCAGTACAATAGCACAAGAGACCCAGTACTTC.

This chain uses TRBV29-1 with TRBJ2-2, with D tentatively TRBD1 (6 bases). This CDR3 has 14 amino acids. Trimming removed 4 bases from V and 1 base from J, with 10 bases in between. CDR1 is SQVTM and CDR2 is ANQGSEA in the germline V gene. DNA for the CDR3: TGCAGCGTTGGTGTGGACAGGAACACCGGGGAGCTGTTTTTT. The encoded protein is CSVGVDRNTGELFF.

The rearrangement uses TRBV24-1 and TRBJ2-1, with 8 bases aligning to TRBD1. The CDR3 runs 18 residues. V trimming: 3 bases; J trimming: 4 bases; junction bases outside the gene matches: 13. Germline assignment: CDR1 KGHDR and CDR2 SFDVKD. In nucleotides, the CDR3 is TGTGCCACCAGTGATCCCAGAAAGAGGACAGGGCCGTACAATGAGCAGTTCTTC. Translating it yields CATSDPRKRTGPYNEQFF.

This chain uses TRBV4-1 with TRBJ2-1; TRBD1 aligns across 9 bases. Germline CDR1 MGHRA, CDR2 YSYEKL. The trim removed 2 bases at V and 7 bases at J, leaving 12 bases unmatched. The CDR3 has 17 residues. The CDR3 nucleotides read TGCGCCAGCAGCCAACCTACAGCCGGGACAGGGTTTAATGAGCAGTTCTTC. This translates into CASSQPTAGTGFNEQFF.

The V call is TRBV7-2, the J call TRBJ2-1; TRBD2 matches 9 bases. The CDR3 has 15 residues. Germline CDR1 SGHTA, CDR2 FQGNSA. V gave up 1 base and J gave up 6 bases; unmatched junction bases: 4. The CDR3 DNA sequence: TGTGCCAGCAGCTTAGTTAGTAGCGGGGGCAATGAGCAGTTCTTC. Translating gives CASSLVSSGGNEQFF. The full variable domain, its missing parts supplied by reference TRBV7-2 and TRBJ2-1, is GAGVSQSPSNKVTEKGKDVELRCDPISGHTALYWYRQSLGQGLEFLIYFQGNSAPDKSGLPSDRFSAERTGGSVSTLTIQRTQQEDSAVYLCASSLVSSGGNEQFFGPGTRLTVL.

The chain has TRBV25-1 and TRBJ1-4, with TRBD1 as a possible D gene (5 bases). From germline, CDR1 is MGHDK and CDR2 SYGVNS. The CDR3 length is 15 residues. Trimming pared 1 base from V and 4 bases from J, leaving 10 bases between. As DNA, the CDR3 is TGTGCCAGCAGTGAATTGGGGGGAAGTAATGAAAAACTGTTTTTT. Protein product: CASSELGGSNEKLFF.

This sequence joins TRBV6-6 and TRBJ1-1, with 9 bases matching TRBD1. Germline lookup yields CDR1 MNHNY and CDR2 SVGAGI (reference sequence). The ends lost 5 bases at V and 3 bases at J; junction bases unmatched: 4. The CDR3 consists of 14 residues. CDR3 sequence (DNA): TGTGCCAGCAGTGCTTGGACAGGGGACACTGAAGCTTTCTTT. Translation: CASSAWTGDTEAFF.

The table lists this clonotype with a few counts. V usage is TRBV18 and J usage is TRBJ2-4; 7 bases are a match to TRBD1. V lost 0 bases, J lost 1 base, and 0 bases stayed unmatched. Germline loops: CDR1 KGHSH, CDR2 LQKENI. The CDR3 has 15 amino acids. DNA for the CDR3: TGTGCCAGCTCACCACCGACAGGGGCCAAAAACATTCAGTACTTC. Translated, it gives CASSPPTGAKNIQYF.

This sequence joins TRBV5-4 and TRBJ2-1; 8 positions agree with TRBD1. The CDR3 has 15 amino acids. The germline V gene encodes CDR1 SGHNT and CDR2 YYREEE (reference sequence). V dropped 2 bases and J dropped 6; count of bases not matched to a gene: 7. This CDR3 is CASSFYDRGVNEQFF. The CDR3 coding sequence is TGTGCCAGCAGCTTTTACGACAGGGGTGTCAATGAGCAGTTCTTC.

This clonotype was observed at least ten times. The chain has TRBV7-2 and TRBJ2-3, with 7 bases lining up with TRBD1. The CDR3 length is 15 residues. The V segment lost 6 bases and the J segment 3 bases; nucleotides outside the gene matches: 9. Per germline, CDR1 SGHTA and CDR2 FQGNSA. CDR3 in amino acids: CASSPDRVRTDTQYF. For the CDR3, the DNA is TGTGCCAGCAGTCCCGACAGGGTTAGGACAGATACGCAGTATTTT.